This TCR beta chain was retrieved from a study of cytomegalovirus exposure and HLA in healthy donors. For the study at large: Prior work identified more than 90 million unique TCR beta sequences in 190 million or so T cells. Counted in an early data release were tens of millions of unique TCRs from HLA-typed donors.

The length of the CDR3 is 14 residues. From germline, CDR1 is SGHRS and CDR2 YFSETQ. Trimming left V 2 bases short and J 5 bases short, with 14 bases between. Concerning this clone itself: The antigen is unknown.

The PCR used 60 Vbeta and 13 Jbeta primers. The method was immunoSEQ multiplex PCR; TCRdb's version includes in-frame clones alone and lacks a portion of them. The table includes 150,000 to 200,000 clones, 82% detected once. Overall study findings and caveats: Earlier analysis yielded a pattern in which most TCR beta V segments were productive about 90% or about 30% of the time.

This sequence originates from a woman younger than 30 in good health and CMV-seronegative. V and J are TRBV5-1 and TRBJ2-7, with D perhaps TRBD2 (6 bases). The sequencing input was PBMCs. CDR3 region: CASSFQAGGNEQYF. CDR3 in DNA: TGCGCCAGCAGCTTCCAGGCCGGAGGGAACGAGCAGTACTTC.